The TCR beta chain under discussion was sequenced for a study of CD8 T cells in Susac syndrome. Study context: Among sequenced Susac syndrome patients, six had active disease and about 8 were in remission.

Sequencing of TCR beta drew on CD8+ and CD4+ T cells from blood. Patients with Susac syndrome met the recently defined diagnostic criteria for definite or probable disease. RNA amounts of roughly 0.5 to 1 ug underwent reverse transcription with random hexamers. The CDR3 of TCR beta was amplified by immunoSEQ multiplex PCR across 54 Vbeta and 13 Jbeta. TCRdb used MiXCR to reprocess the immunoSEQ multiplex PCR reads, holding one entry per CDR3 protein. The sample carries roughly 84,000 distinct CDR3 sequences, roughly 96% recorded once. Sequencing was performed on CD8+ T cells from PBMCs. This TCR was recovered from a human donor with Susac syndrome.

The CDR3 region is CSADQRAGGLYEQYV. CDR3 nucleotide sequence: TGCAGTGCCGATCAGAGGGCGGGGGGGCTCTACGAGCAGTACGTC. This chain uses TRBV20-1 with TRBJ2-7; 9 bases agree with TRBD2. The CDR3 length is 15 residues. Trimming cost V 6 bases and J 3 bases; bases outside gene matches: 12. CDR1 is DFQATT, CDR2 SNEGSKA, per germline (reference sequence).